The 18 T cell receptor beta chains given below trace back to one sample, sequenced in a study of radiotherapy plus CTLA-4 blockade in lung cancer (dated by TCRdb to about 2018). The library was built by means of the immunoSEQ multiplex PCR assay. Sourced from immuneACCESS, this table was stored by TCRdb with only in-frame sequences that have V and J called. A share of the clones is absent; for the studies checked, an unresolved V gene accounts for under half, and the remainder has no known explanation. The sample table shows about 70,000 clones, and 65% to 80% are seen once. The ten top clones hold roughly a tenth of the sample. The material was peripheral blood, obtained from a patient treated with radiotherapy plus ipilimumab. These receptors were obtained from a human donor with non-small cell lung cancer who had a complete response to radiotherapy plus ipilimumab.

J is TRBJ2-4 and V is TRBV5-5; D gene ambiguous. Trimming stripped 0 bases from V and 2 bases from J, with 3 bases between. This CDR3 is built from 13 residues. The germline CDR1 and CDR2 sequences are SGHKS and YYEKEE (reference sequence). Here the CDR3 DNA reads TGTGCCAGCAGCTTGGAAACCAAAAACATTCAGTACTTC. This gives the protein CASSLETKNIQYF.

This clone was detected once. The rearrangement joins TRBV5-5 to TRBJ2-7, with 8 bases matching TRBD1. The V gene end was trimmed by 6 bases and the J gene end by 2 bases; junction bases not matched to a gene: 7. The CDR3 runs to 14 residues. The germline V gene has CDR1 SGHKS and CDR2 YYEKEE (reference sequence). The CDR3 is CASKYLQGAYEQYF. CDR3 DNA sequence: TGTGCCAGCAAATACCTACAGGGGGCCTACGAGCAGTACTTC.

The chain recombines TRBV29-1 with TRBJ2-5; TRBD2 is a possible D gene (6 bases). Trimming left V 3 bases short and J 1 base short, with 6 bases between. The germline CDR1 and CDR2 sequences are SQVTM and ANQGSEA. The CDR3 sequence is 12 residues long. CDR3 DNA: TGCAGCGTTGAGCGGGGCCAAGAGACCCAGTACTTC. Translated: CSVERGQETQYF.

Here the CDR3 DNA reads TGCGCCAGCAGCCAAGATCCGGGACAGGGGGCCCCCACGGACGGAAAACTGTTTTTT. Its protein is CASSQDPGQGAPTDGKLFF. The rearrangement uses TRBV4-1 and TRBJ1-4, with 12 bases identical to TRBD1. The germline V gene has CDR1 MGHRA and CDR2 YSYEKL. This CDR3 comprises 19 residues. V lost 0 bases, J lost 10 bases, and 15 bases stayed unmatched.

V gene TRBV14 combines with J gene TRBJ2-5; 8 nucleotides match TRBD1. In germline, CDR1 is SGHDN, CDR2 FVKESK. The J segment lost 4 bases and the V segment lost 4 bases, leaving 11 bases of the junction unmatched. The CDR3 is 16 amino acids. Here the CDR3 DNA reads TGTGCCAGCAGCCGCCGGCGGACAGGGTTTGGAGAGACCCAGTACTTC. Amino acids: CASSRRRTGFGETQYF.

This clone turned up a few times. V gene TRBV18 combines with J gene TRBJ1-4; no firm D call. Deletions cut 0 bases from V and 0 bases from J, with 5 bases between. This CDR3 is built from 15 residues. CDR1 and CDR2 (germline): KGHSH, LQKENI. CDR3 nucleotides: TGTGCCAGCTCACCACCTAGGTCAACTAATGAAAAACTGTTTTTT. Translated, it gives CASSPPRSTNEKLFF. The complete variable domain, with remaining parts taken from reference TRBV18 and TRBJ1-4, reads NAGVMQNPRHLVRRRGQEARLRCSPMKGHSHVYWYRQLPEEGLKFMVYLQKENIIDESGMPKERFSAEFPKEGPSILRIQQVVRGDSAAYFCASSPPRSTNEKLFFGSGTQLSVL.

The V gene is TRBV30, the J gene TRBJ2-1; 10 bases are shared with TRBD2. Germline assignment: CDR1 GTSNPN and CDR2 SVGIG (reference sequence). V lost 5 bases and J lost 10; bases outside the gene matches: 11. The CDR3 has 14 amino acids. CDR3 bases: TGTGCCTGGGCAGCGGGGGGGCTTAGAAGCGAGCAGTTCTTC. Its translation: CAWAAGGLRSEQFF.

This CDR3 is CASSPPRLDTQYF. The CDR3 DNA is TGTGCCAGCTCACCACCGAGGTTGGATACGCAGTATTTT. The genes are TRBV18 and TRBJ2-3; no clear D gene. The CDR3 spans 13 residues. V shed 0 bases and J shed 6 bases, with 7 bases lying between them. Per the germline V gene, CDR1 is KGHSH and CDR2 is LQKENI.

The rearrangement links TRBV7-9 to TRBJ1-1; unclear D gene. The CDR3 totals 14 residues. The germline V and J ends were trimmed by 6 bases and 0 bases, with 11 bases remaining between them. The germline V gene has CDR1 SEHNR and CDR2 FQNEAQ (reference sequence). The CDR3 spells CASSLPGLNTEAFF. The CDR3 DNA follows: TGTGCCAGCAGTTTACCGGGCCTGAACACTGAAGCTTTCTTT.

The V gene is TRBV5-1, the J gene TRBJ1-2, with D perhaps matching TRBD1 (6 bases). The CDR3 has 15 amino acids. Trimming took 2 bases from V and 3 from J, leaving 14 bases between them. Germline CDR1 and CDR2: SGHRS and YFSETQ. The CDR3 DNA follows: TGCGCCAGCAGCTTACAATACGGACAGCACTATGGCTACACCTTC. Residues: CASSLQYGQHYGYTF.

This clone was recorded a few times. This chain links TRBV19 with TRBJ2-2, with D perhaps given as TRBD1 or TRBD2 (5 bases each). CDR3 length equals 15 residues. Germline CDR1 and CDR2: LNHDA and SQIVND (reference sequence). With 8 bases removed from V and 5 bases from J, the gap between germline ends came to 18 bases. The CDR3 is CASGSGAQGTGELFF. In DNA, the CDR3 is TGTGCCAGTGGCTCCGGGGCGCAGGGTACCGGGGAGCTGTTTTTT.

CDR3 DNA sequence: TGCGCCAGCAGCTTGGGACTAGCGGGGGCCACAGATACGCAGTATTTT. Translated, it gives CASSLGLAGATDTQYF. The chain recombines TRBV5-1 with TRBJ2-3; TRBD2 matches 12 bases. After removal of 0 bases from V and 2 bases from J, the junction contained 1 base not matched to a gene. The CDR3 runs 16 residues. Germline CDR1 is SGHRS and CDR2 is YFSETQ.

CDR3 amino acids: CATRRGGNGNTEAFF. For the CDR3, the DNA is TGTGCCACCCGGCGGGGGGGAAATGGGAACACTGAAGCTTTCTTT. The chain joins TRBV6-1 to TRBJ1-1; D is possibly TRBD1 (5 bases). V was pared by 10 bases and J by 1 base, with 19 bases between. CDR1 is MNHNS, CDR2 SASEGT, per germline. The CDR3 loop spans 15 amino acids.

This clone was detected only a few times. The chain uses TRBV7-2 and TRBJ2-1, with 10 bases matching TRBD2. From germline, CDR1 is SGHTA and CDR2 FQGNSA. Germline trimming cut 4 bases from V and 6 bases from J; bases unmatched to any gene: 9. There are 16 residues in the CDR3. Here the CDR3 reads CASSSQIAGGFNEQFF. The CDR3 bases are TGTGCCAGCAGCTCCCAGATAGCGGGAGGATTCAATGAGCAGTTCTTC.

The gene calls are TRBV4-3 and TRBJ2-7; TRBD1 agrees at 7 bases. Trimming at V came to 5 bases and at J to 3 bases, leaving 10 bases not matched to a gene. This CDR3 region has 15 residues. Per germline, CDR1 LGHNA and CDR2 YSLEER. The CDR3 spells CASSSRTGDFYEQYF. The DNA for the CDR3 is TGCGCCAGCAGCAGCCGGACAGGAGATTTCTACGAGCAGTACTTC.

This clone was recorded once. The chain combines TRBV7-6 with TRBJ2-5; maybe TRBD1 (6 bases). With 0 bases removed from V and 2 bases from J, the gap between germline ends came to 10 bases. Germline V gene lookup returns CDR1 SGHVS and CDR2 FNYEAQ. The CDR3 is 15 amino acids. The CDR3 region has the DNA TGTGCCAGCAGCTTAGCGTTGGGACAACAAGAGACCCAGTACTTC. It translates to CASSLALGQQETQYF.

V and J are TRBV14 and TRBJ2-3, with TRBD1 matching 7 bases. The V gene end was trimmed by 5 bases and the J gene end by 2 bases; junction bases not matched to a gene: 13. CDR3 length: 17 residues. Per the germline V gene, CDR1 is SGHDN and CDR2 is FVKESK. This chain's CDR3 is CASSSLSGTAITDTQYF. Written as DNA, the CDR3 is TGTGCCAGCAGCTCCTTGAGTGGGACAGCAATCACAGATACGCAGTATTTT.

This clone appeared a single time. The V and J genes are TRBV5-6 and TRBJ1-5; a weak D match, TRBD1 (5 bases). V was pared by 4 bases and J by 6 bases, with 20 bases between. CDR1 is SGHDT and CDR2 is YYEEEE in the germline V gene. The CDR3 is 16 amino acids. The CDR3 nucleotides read TGTGCCAGCAGCGCTGGTGGGGGAGTTAGAGGTCAGCCCCAGCATTTT. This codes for CASSAGGGVRGQPQHF.